What follows describes a single T cell receptor (beta chain). Here immunoSEQ multiplex PCR was the method, and the copy in TCRdb shows in-frame clones only, minus some. The repertoire consists of about 280,000 clones, with nearly 90% occurring once and the leading ten covering about 9.8%. Per the germline V gene, CDR1 is KGHSH and CDR2 is LQKENI. Trimming cost V 0 bases and J 4 bases; bases outside gene matches: 7. The CDR3 is 16 amino acids. The data derive from a study of blood T cell repertoires in COVID-19. This receptor was obtained from a man younger than 35 with active or convalescent COVID-19. Sequenced: peripheral blood. The V call is TRBV18, the J call TRBJ2-3, with TRBD2 identical over 7 bases. The CDR3 DNA sequence: TGTGCCAGCTCACCACCGGGCCTAGCGGCCGCAGATACGCAGTATTTT. Encoded protein: CASSPPGLAAADTQYF.